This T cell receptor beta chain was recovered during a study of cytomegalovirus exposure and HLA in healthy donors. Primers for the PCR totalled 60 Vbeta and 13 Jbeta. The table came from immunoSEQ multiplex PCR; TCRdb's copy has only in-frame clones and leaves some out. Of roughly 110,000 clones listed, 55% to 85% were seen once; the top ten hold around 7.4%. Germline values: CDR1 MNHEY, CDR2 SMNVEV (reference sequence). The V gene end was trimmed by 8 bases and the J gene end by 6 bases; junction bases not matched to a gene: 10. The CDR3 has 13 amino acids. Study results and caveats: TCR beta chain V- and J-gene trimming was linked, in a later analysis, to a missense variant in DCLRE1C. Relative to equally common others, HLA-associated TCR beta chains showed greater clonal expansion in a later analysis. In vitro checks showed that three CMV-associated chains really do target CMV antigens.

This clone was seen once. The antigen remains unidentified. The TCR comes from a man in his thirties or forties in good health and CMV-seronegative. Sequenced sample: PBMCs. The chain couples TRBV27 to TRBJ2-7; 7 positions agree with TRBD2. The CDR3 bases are TGTGCCAGCTGGGGGGGTAGATCGCGCGAGCAGTACTTC. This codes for CASWGGRSREQYF.